The 24 T cell receptor beta chains below come from one sample, sequenced in a study of shared clonotypes between healthy human individuals. Selected positively for CCR7 and CD45RO-negative, naive CD8 cells excluded terminally differentiated effector memory CD45RA+ cells. The table came from immunoSEQ multiplex PCR; TCRdb's copy has only in-frame clones and leaves some out. The sample lists around 1.9 million clones; more than 85% were seen once. Sequenced input: naive CD8+ T cells from PBMCs. The source of these receptors is a man between 18 and 29 years old in good health. Some clones in this sample may be carry-over from other donors' samples.

The CDR3 sequence is CASSGHFSGANVLTF. The CDR3 region has the DNA TGTGCCAGCAGCGGACACTTCTCTGGGGCCAACGTCCTGACTTTC. The chain carries TRBV9 and TRBJ2-6; D unresolved. With 3 bases removed from V and 0 bases from J, the gap between germline ends came to 7 bases. The CDR3 is 15 residues long. Germline CDR1 SGDLS, CDR2 YYNGEE.

V is TRBV7-9 and J is TRBJ1-1, with TRBD1 as a possible D gene (5 bases). V dropped 1 base and J dropped 3 bases, with 12 bases sitting between them. The germline gives CDR1 SEHNR, CDR2 FQNEAQ (reference sequence). The CDR3 has 15 amino acids. Here the CDR3 DNA reads TGTGCCAGCAGCTTAGTCCAGGGTGGGGACACTGAAGCTTTCTTT. Its translation: CASSLVQGGDTEAFF. Full variable domain (remainder filled in from reference TRBV7-9 and TRBJ1-1): DTGVSQNPRHKITKRGQNVTFRCDPISEHNRLYWYRQTLGQGPEFLTYFQNEAQLEKSRLLSDRFSAERPKGSFSTLEIQRTEQGDSAMYLCASSLVQGGDTEAFFGQGTRLTVV.

The chain carries TRBV27 and TRBJ2-5, with D perhaps matching TRBD2 (5 bases). CDR1 MNHEY and CDR2 SMNVEV come from the germline V gene (reference sequence). There are 15 residues in the CDR3. The V end lost 5 bases, the J end lost 3 bases, and 16 bases lay between the germline ends. CDR3 bases: TGTGCCAGCAGTCCCGTAGGAACCGGGGAAGAGACCCAGTACTTC. Translated: CASSPVGTGEETQYF.

The chain employs TRBV7-9 and TRBJ2-1, with 11 bases matching TRBD2. V shed 5 bases, J shed 7 bases, and the junction held 10 bases outside the gene matches. CDR1 and CDR2 from the germline V gene are SEHNR and FQNEAQ (reference sequence). The CDR3 sequence is 16 residues long. The CDR3, as DNA: TGTGCCAGCAGCCCCGTAGTAGCGGGAGGGGGGAATGAGCAGTTCTTC. Amino acids: CASSPVVAGGGNEQFF.

The genes are TRBV7-8 and TRBJ2-3; TRBD2 aligns across 8 bases. Looked up from germline, CDR1 is SGHVS and CDR2 is FQNEAQ. V shed 5 bases and J 2 bases; nucleotides not matched to a gene: 9. The CDR3 is 16 amino acids. The CDR3 protein is CASSRLIAGSTDTQYF. The CDR3 DNA follows: TGTGCCAGCAGCCGATTGATAGCGGGGTCCACAGATACGCAGTATTTT.

The CDR3 DNA sequence: TGTGCCTGTATATCTTCTTCCGGCTACGAGCAGTACTTC. It is translated as CACISSSGYEQYF. V is TRBV30 and J is TRBJ2-7; D call uncertain. V was trimmed by 6 bases and J by 3 bases, leaving 15 bases between them. The CDR3 consists of 13 residues. In germline, CDR1 is GTSNPN, CDR2 SVGIG (reference sequence).

V and J are TRBV19 and TRBJ2-7; D is unclear. Per germline, CDR1 LNHDA and CDR2 SQIVND (reference sequence). Trimming stripped 0 bases from V and 0 bases from J, with 9 bases between. The CDR3 totals 15 residues. The CDR3 DNA is TGTGCCAGTAGTATAGATTTGGGCGACTCCTACGAGCAGTACTTC. Its translation: CASSIDLGDSYEQYF.

This sequence joins TRBV11-3 and TRBJ2-5, with 7 bases aligning to TRBD1. The CDR3 extends over 16 amino acids. Germline trimming cut 2 bases from V and 0 bases from J; bases unmatched to any gene: 6. Germline V gene lookup returns CDR1 SGHNT and CDR2 YENEEA. The CDR3 sequence is CASSLNNRGHQETQYF. Here the CDR3 DNA reads TGTGCCAGCAGCTTAAATAACAGGGGACACCAAGAGACCCAGTACTTC.

The chain joins TRBV7-9 to TRBJ1-2, with 8 bases fitting TRBD1. CDR3 length equals 13 residues. V shed 6 bases, J shed 8 bases, and the junction held 8 bases outside the gene matches. The V gene's germline CDR1 is SEHNR and CDR2 FQNEAQ (reference sequence). CDR3 in DNA: TGTGCCAGCAGACTTAGGACAGGGCAAGGCTACACCTTC. Protein: CASRLRTGQGYTF.

The CDR3 DNA reads TGTGCCAGCAGTTTATGGTCGGGATTGGGTTATGGCTACACCTTC. Translated: CASSLWSGLGYGYTF. The gene calls are TRBV27 and TRBJ1-2; D is unclear. The CDR3 loop spans 15 amino acids. Trimming removed 1 base from V and 5 bases from J, with 14 bases in between. CDR1 MNHEY and CDR2 SMNVEV come from the germline V gene (reference sequence).

V usage is TRBV5-1 and J usage is TRBJ2-1; 8 nucleotides agree with TRBD2. Per the germline V gene, CDR1 is SGHRS and CDR2 is YFSETQ. J gave up 3 bases and V 4 bases, and 15 bases lay outside the gene matches. The CDR3 has 18 amino acids. DNA of the CDR3: TGCGCCAGCAGCCTCGTATCGCGGGAGGCCTATCTCTACAATGAGCAGTTCTTC. This encodes CASSLVSREAYLYNEQFF.

The gene calls are TRBV5-6 and TRBJ1-1, with D possibly matching TRBD1 (5 bases). In germline, CDR1 is SGHDT, CDR2 YYEEEE. The V end was cut by 5 bases, the J end by 5 bases, with 10 bases between. CDR3 length: 12 amino acids. CDR3 coding DNA: TGTGCCAGCAGTCGTAGGGGTACTGAAGCTTTCTTT. It translates to CASSRRGTEAFF.

The CDR3: CASAPRGETQYF. The CDR3, as DNA: TGTGCCAGCGCACCACGAGGAGAGACGCAGTATTTT. The chain is built from TRBV4-2 and TRBJ2-3; D gene uncertain. Trimming removed 8 bases at V and 9 bases at J, with 15 bases between. CDR1 is LGHNA and CDR2 is YNFKEQ in the germline V gene. This CDR3 has 12 residues.

V is TRBV27 and J is TRBJ2-2, with a tentative D call TRBD2 (6 bases). Trimming cost V 5 bases and J 6 bases, with 13 bases left between them. The CDR3 runs 14 residues. Germline V CDR1 and CDR2: MNHEY, SMNVEV (reference sequence). The CDR3 DNA reads TGTGCCAGCAGTCCGACTAGGTGGCCCGGGGAGCTGTTTTTT. It yields the protein CASSPTRWPGELFF.

The genes are TRBV10-3 and TRBJ1-3; the match to TRBD1 covers 8 bases. The CDR3 has 15 residues. The germline gives CDR1 ENHRY, CDR2 SYGVKD. Trimming removed 6 bases from V and 2 bases from J; junction bases left unmatched: 6. The DNA of the CDR3 is TGTGCCATCAGCGTACTACAGGGGGCTGGAAACACCATATATTTT. Residues: CAISVLQGAGNTIYF.

The chain employs TRBV27 and TRBJ1-5; D possibly corresponds to TRBD1 (5 bases). This CDR3 comprises 14 residues. Trimming removed 2 bases at V and 6 bases at J, with 11 bases between. Germline V lookup: CDR1 MNHEY, CDR2 SMNVEV (reference sequence). The CDR3 sequence: CASSLGPGAQPQHF. CDR3 bases: TGTGCCAGCAGTTTAGGCCCCGGGGCTCAGCCCCAGCATTTT.

This chain uses TRBV7-8 with TRBJ2-3; 9 bases fit TRBD2. The V gene's germline CDR1 is SGHVS and CDR2 FQNEAQ. This CDR3 contains 16 residues. Germline trimming cut 4 bases from V and 0 bases from J; bases unmatched to any gene: 5. The CDR3 DNA sequence: TGTGCCAGCAGCTCCTTAGCGGGGGAAAGCACAGATACGCAGTATTTT. This sequence encodes CASSSLAGESTDTQYF.

This chain uses TRBV28 with TRBJ1-1; D is unclear. Germline CDR1 MDHEN, CDR2 SYDVKM. V shed 2 bases and J shed 1 base, with 8 bases lying between them. This CDR3 contains 14 residues. CDR3 residues: CASSLGWENTEAFF. DNA of the CDR3: TGTGCCAGCAGTTTAGGGTGGGAGAACACTGAAGCTTTCTTT.

The V and J genes are TRBV5-6 and TRBJ1-3; 8 bases map to TRBD1. This CDR3 region has 14 residues. Germline CDR1 reads SGHDT; CDR2 reads YYEEEE. V gave up 8 bases and J gave up 6 bases; unmatched junction bases: 10. This chain's CDR3 is CASKSRQGPNTIYF. CDR3 coding DNA: TGTGCCAGTAAATCCAGACAGGGGCCAAACACCATATATTTT.

The chain couples TRBV11-2 to TRBJ1-1; D is perhaps TRBD1 (5 bases). V gave up 4 bases and J gave up 5 bases, with 17 bases separating them. Per the germline V gene, CDR1 is SGHAT and CDR2 is FQNNGV. This CDR3 region has 15 residues. The CDR3 is CASSSHLGGATEAFF. Here the CDR3 DNA reads TGTGCCAGCAGCTCGCACCTCGGGGGTGCTACTGAAGCTTTCTTT.

The CDR3: CASSYSRGNWELFF. As DNA, the CDR3 is TGTGCCAGCAGTTACTCGAGGGGGAACTGGGAGCTGTTTTTT. V usage is TRBV6-5 and J usage is TRBJ2-2; D is perhaps TRBD1 (6 bases). The CDR3 is 14 amino acids. V was cut by 0 bases and J by 9 bases, with 11 bases left in between. CDR1 MNHEY and CDR2 SVGAGI come from the germline V gene.

The V call is TRBV7-9, the J call TRBJ2-1; no clear D gene. Germline-derived CDR1 and CDR2 are SEHNR and FQNEAQ (reference sequence). The CDR3 is made up of 13 amino acids. The germline V and J ends were trimmed by 3 bases and 5 bases, with 8 bases remaining between them. In nucleotides, the CDR3 is TGTGCCAGCAGCTTTAAGAGAAACAATGAGCAGTTCTTC. Its translation: CASSFKRNNEQFF.

The chain has TRBV5-1 and TRBJ2-1; 11 nucleotides match TRBD2. There are 16 residues in the CDR3. V shed 3 bases and J 9 bases; nucleotides not matched to a gene: 11. Per the germline V gene, CDR1 is SGHRS and CDR2 is YFSETQ. CDR3 sequence: CASSWTGLAAMGEQFF. CDR3 DNA sequence: TGCGCCAGCAGCTGGACGGGACTAGCGGCCATGGGTGAGCAGTTCTTC.

This clone was seen once. The chain employs TRBV28 and TRBJ2-7; the match to TRBD2 covers 8 bases. The V and J ends lost 6 bases and 7 bases, in that order; junction bases with no gene match: 14. The CDR3 covers 15 residues. Germline assignment: CDR1 MDHEN and CDR2 SYDVKM. The chain's CDR3 is CASRGRREGQREQYF. CDR3 sequence (DNA): TGTGCCAGCAGGGGCAGACGGGAGGGCCAACGAGAGCAGTACTTC.